The 2 T cell receptor beta chains in this list originate from one sample, sequenced in a study of CD8 T cells in ankylosing spondylitis (dated by TCRdb to the late 2010s). The library was made by 5' RACE. The instrument was an Illumina HiSeq 2500. In TCRdb, the public reads were trimmed at Q25 with fastp and aligned with MiXCR, with productive beta chains retained. Rows are unified per CDR3 protein, each entry keeping the most common DNA and genes. The sample table contains some 350,000 distinct CDR3 sequences; only one count was recorded for around 15% of them. Around 0.99% of the sample comes from the top ten. Sample: blood, either unsorted or a sorted T cell fraction (not recorded which). The receptor source for this set is a male donor with ankylosing spondylitis or in good health (not recorded which).

The chain links TRBV20-1 to TRBJ2-3, with TRBD1 matching 7 bases. V was clipped by 6 bases and J by 2 bases; unmatched bases: 8. The CDR3 totals 14 residues. CDR1 is DFQATT, CDR2 SNEGSKA, per germline (reference sequence). The CDR3 reads CSAPIQGITDTQYF. Written as DNA, the CDR3 is TGCAGTGCGCCCATACAGGGGATCACAGATACGCAGTATTTT.

The gene calls are TRBV6-4 and TRBJ1-3, with 8 bases matching TRBD1. Per germline, CDR1 MRHNA and CDR2 SNTAGT. CDR3 length: 15 residues. Trimming removed 6 bases from V and 5 bases from J; junction bases left unmatched: 9. The CDR3 region has the DNA TGTGCCAGCAGCCCCGGGACAGGTTATAGAAACACCATATATTTT. Amino acids: CASSPGTGYRNTIYF.